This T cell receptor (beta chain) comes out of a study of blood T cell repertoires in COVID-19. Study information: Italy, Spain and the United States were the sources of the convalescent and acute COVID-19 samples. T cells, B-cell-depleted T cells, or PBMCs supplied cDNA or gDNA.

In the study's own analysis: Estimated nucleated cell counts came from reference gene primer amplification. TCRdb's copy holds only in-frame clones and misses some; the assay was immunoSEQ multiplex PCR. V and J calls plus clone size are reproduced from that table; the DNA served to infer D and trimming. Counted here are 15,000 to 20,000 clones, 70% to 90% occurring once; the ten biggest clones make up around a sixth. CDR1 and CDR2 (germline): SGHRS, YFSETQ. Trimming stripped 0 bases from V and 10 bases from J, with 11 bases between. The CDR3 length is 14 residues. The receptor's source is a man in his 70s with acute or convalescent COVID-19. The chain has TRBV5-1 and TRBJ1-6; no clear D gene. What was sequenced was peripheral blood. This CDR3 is CASSLVAAGSPLHF. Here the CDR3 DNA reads TGCGCCAGCAGCTTGGTGGCGGCTGGCTCACCCCTCCACTTT.